This T cell receptor (beta chain) was observed in a study of cytomegalovirus exposure and HLA in healthy donors. Generated by immunoSEQ multiplex PCR, the TCRdb table keeps only in-frame clones and is missing some. The sample contains 250,000 to 350,000 clones, 80% to 90% of which appear only once. Findings and caveats of the study: The TCR clusters that emerged in the first cohort tended, a later analysis found, to co-occur in the 120 or so validation repertoires.

As regards this clone: Its antigen is undetermined.

The TCR sequence derives from a woman aged 18 to 35 in good health and CMV-seronegative. Sequencing was performed on PBMCs.

In DNA, the CDR3 is TGTGCCAGCAGCGTGGGAGGGGTAGCGGGAGGCTCCGGGGAGCTGTTTTTT. Encoded protein: CASSVGGVAGGSGELFF. The chain carries TRBV9 and TRBJ2-2; TRBD2 matches 10 bases. The CDR3 runs 17 residues. Unmatched junction bases numbered 10, after V lost 2 bases and J lost 6 bases. Germline V gives CDR1 SGDLS, CDR2 YYNGEE.